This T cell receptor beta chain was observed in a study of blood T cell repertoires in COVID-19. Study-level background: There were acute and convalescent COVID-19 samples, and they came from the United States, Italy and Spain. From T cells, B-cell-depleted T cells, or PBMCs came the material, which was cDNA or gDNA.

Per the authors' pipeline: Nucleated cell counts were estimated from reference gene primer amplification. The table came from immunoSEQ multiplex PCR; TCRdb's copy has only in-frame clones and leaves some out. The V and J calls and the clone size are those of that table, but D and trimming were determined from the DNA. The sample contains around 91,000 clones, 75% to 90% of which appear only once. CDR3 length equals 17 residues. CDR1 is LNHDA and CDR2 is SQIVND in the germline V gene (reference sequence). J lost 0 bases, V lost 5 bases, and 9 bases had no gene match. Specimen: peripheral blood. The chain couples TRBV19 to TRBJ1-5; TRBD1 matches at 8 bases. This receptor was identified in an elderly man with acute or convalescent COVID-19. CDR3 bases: TGTGCCAGTAGTCCCGGGACAGGCGGCTATAGCAATCAGCCCCAGCATTTT. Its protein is CASSPGTGGYSNQPQHF.